Here is one T cell receptor beta chain with its context. Its antigen is undetermined. The DNA is left out, because the CDR3 cannot be placed on it with certainty; the CDR3 is given as TCRdb lists it. It was with unique molecular identifiers that the TCRbeta library was prepared. TCRdb independently ran MiXCR on the PCR reads; one entry per CDR3 protein. The sample lists 75,000 to 80,000 distinct CDR3 sequences, 18% occurring once. The data derive from a study of T-cell reconstitution after alpha-beta-depleted transplantation in children. Per germline, CDR1 SGHRS and CDR2 YFSETQ. The CDR3 contains 18 residues when both ends are counted. Study-level results: Newly made T cells mostly supplied T-cell counts and diversity one year after transplant. Approximately two months post-transplant, alpha-beta T cells reportedly originated from several hundred expanded graft clones. High day-60 TCRbeta diversity in some patients came from surviving recipient T cells and thymic progenitors.

The chain recombines TRBV5-1 with TRBJ2-2; TRBD2, the table's D call, was not compared with the DNA. The sample was PBMCs, mostly from graft donor cells, taken 360 days after TCRalphabeta/CD19-depleted stem cell transplant. The TCR comes from a male patient between 2 and 10 years old who had a stem cell transplant for acute lymphoblastic leukemia, so the T cells may come from the graft donor. CDR3 region: CASTPSGRASGTPGSCFF.